This entry is about one T cell receptor beta chain. Its antigen is unknown. The length of the CDR3 is 15 residues. Germline V lookup: CDR1 MNHNY, CDR2 SVGAGI (reference sequence). V lost 4 bases and J 4 bases, leaving 11 bases between the germline ends. Clones were sequenced by immunoSEQ multiplex PCR, and TCRdb holds only the in-frame ones, with some missing. Here the sample spans about 120,000 clones, approximately 88% being singletons. This specimen comes from a study of T cell responses to AZD1222 COVID-19 vaccine. About the research overall: Second-dose schedules of about 4 or about 12 weeks were combined.

General observations from the study: Sampled repertoires all dated from after the peak T cell response. Per reports, nearly half of all spike-specific TCRs target regions that are unmutated in variants. It should be noted that donors were predominantly white British and more often female, and clonal diversity was possibly underestimated.

The material sequenced was peripheral blood, taken on day 0 of AZD1222 vaccination. The receptor's source is an adult in good health. The V and J genes are TRBV6-6 and TRBJ1-6; no clear D. The CDR3 nucleotides are TGTGCCAGCAGTTGGCCAGACATTTATAATTCACCCCTCCACTTT. This codes for CASSWPDIYNSPLHF.